These 22 T cell receptor beta chains originate from one sample sequenced in a study of T cell changes during pregnancy in multiple sclerosis. Here immunoSEQ multiplex PCR was the method, and the copy in TCRdb shows in-frame clones only, minus some. The table lists around 59,000 clones, 92% of them singletons. This sample comprised peripheral blood, obtained in the third trimester of pregnancy. Source of these receptors: a female donor in good health, enrolled as a control in a pregnancy study.

The genes are TRBV7-3 and TRBJ1-3; D perhaps matches TRBD1 (5 bases). Between the trimmed V and J ends, which lost 5 bases and 4 bases, there was a span of 18 bases. The CDR3 sequence is 16 residues long. Germline V gene lookup returns CDR1 SGHTA and CDR2 FQGTGA. Here the CDR3 reads CASSLMGEAGGNTIYF. In nucleotides, the CDR3 is TGTGCCAGCAGCCTTATGGGGGAAGCGGGAGGAAACACCATATATTTT.

Of note for this clone: The junction shows a germline mismatch at one end, possibly a read error. The sample carries other DNA sequences with the same CDR3. The chain employs TRBV9 and TRBJ1-1; D is possibly TRBD1 (6 bases). CDR1 and CDR2 from the germline V gene are SGDLS and YYNGEE. CDR3 size: 14 residues. The CDR3 spells CASSVATGSTEAFF. In DNA form, the CDR3 reads TGTGCCAGCAGTGTAGCTACAGGGTCCACTGAAGCTTTCTTT.

This clone showed up just a few times. The DNA for the CDR3 is TGTGCCAGCAGCCCTAGACAGGGCGGTCAGCCCCAGCATTTT. Encoded protein: CASSPRQGGQPQHF. The chain couples TRBV7-2 to TRBJ1-5; TRBD1 matches at 7 bases. CDR1 and CDR2 from the germline V gene are SGHTA and FQGNSA. The CDR3 is made up of 14 amino acids. J gave up 6 bases and V 5 bases, and 7 bases lay outside the gene matches. The full variable domain, its missing parts supplied by reference TRBV7-2 and TRBJ1-5, is GAGVSQSPSNKVTEKGKDVELRCDPISGHTALYWYRQSLGQGLEFLIYFQGNSAPDKSGLPSDRFSAERTGGSVSTLTIQRTQQEDSAVYLCASSPRQGGQPQHFGDGTRLSIL.

The V gene is TRBV28, the J gene TRBJ1-3; D is unclear. The V gene's germline CDR1 is MDHEN and CDR2 SYDVKM. The V and J ends lost 3 bases and 2 bases respectively, with 8 bases between them. The CDR3 covers 14 residues. The CDR3 bases are TGTGCCAGCAGTTTTGCGGGTCCTGGAAACACCATATATTTT. Protein product: CASSFAGPGNTIYF.

The chain links TRBV18 to TRBJ2-3; 8 bases fit TRBD2. Unmatched junction bases numbered 5, after V lost 3 bases and J lost 3 bases. The CDR3 runs 15 residues. Per the germline V gene, CDR1 is KGHSH and CDR2 is LQKENI. CDR3 DNA: TGTGCCAGCTCACCTACTAGCGGAGTTACAGATACGCAGTATTTT. Translating gives CASSPTSGVTDTQYF. Drawing the rest from reference TRBV18 and TRBJ2-3, the complete variable domain is NAGVMQNPRHLVRRRGQEARLRCSPMKGHSHVYWYRQLPEEGLKFMVYLQKENIIDESGMPKERFSAEFPKEGPSILRIQQVVRGDSAAYFCASSPTSGVTDTQYFGPGTRLTVL.

The chain uses TRBV12-2 and TRBJ2-7; TRBD1 is taken as the D call from the table, unchecked against the DNA. TRBV12-2 is described as a pseudogene. This CDR3 comprises 16 residues. The CDR3 here is CASRFCGTGGYREQYF. The CDR3 nucleotides read TGTGCAAGTCGCTTCTGTGGGACAGGGGGCTATCGCGAGCAGTACTTC.

The CDR3 DNA follows: TGTGCCAGCAGCCAAGAAATGGAGGGCTACACCTTC. As protein: CASSQEMEGYTF. This sequence joins TRBV7-2 and TRBJ1-2, with D hard to call. Looked up from germline, CDR1 is SGHTA and CDR2 is FQGNSA. The CDR3 has 12 residues. V lost 5 bases to trimming and J lost 8 bases, with 12 bases between them.

V is TRBV6-1 and J is TRBJ1-4; 8 positions agree with TRBD1. Germline CDR1 MNHNS, CDR2 SASEGT. The CDR3 has 17 amino acids. The J segment lost 6 bases and the V segment lost 3 bases, leaving 12 bases of the junction unmatched. CDR3 DNA: TGTGCCAGCAGTGATAATTGGATAGGGACAGGCGATGAAAAACTGTTTTTT. Encoded protein: CASSDNWIGTGDEKLFF.

This chain uses TRBV5-1 with TRBJ2-7; D gene uncertain. Germline CDR1 SGHRS, CDR2 YFSETQ. The CDR3 contains 14 residues. V was cut by 2 bases and J by 4 bases, with 13 bases left in between. The CDR3 protein is CASSLSATSYEQYF. CDR3 sequence (DNA): TGCGCCAGCAGCTTATCCGCTACCTCATACGAGCAGTACTTC.

J is TRBJ2-3 and V is TRBV25-1, with 9 positions matching TRBD2. Germline trimming cut 7 bases from V and 4 bases from J; bases unmatched to any gene: 3. Germline V gene sequence: CDR1 MGHDK, CDR2 SYGVNS. This CDR3 contains 13 residues. CDR3 residues: CASNAGGPDTQYF. In DNA, the CDR3 is TGTGCCAGCAACGCGGGAGGGCCAGATACGCAGTATTTT.

This clone turned up a few times. The gene calls are TRBV28 and TRBJ1-5, with D maybe TRBD1 (6 bases). This CDR3 has 14 amino acids. CDR1 and CDR2 from the germline V gene are MDHEN and SYDVKM. V gave up 3 bases and J gave up 4 bases, with 10 bases separating them. The DNA for the CDR3 is TGTGCCAGCAGTTTGACGGACAGAAATCAGCCCCAGCATTTT. Translation: CASSLTDRNQPQHF.

J is TRBJ2-5 and V is TRBV10-3, with D possibly matching TRBD2 (6 bases). CDR1 and CDR2 (germline): ENHRY, SYGVKD. The CDR3 extends over 14 amino acids. V was trimmed by 0 bases and J by 5 bases, leaving 10 bases between them. CDR3 loop: CAISESRGKETQYF. CDR3 nucleotide sequence: TGTGCCATCAGTGAGTCACGGGGGAAGGAGACCCAGTACTTC.

The chain couples TRBV4-3 to TRBJ2-3; 8 bases fit TRBD1. The ends lost 2 bases at V and 2 bases at J; junction bases unmatched: 12. Germline CDR1 and CDR2: LGHNA and YSLEER. The CDR3 is 18 amino acids. CDR3: CASSQSAFGQGFTDTQYF. CDR3 bases: TGCGCCAGCAGCCAAAGCGCCTTTGGACAGGGTTTCACAGATACGCAGTATTTT.

This sequence joins TRBV6-1 and TRBJ2-3, with TRBD1 identical over 9 bases. Trimming removed 6 bases from V and 3 bases from J; junction bases left unmatched: 4. CDR1 MNHNS and CDR2 SASEGT come from the germline V gene. This CDR3 region has 14 residues. CDR3 sequence: CASRDRGLTDTQYF. CDR3 DNA: TGTGCCAGCAGGGACAGGGGTCTGACAGATACGCAGTATTTT.

The V gene is TRBV19, the J gene TRBJ2-7, with 7 positions matching TRBD2. The V segment lost 5 bases and the J segment 11 bases; nucleotides outside the gene matches: 12. Germline lookup yields CDR1 LNHDA and CDR2 SQIVND (reference sequence). This CDR3 region has 13 residues. CDR3 region: CASSASGGVEEYF. For the CDR3, the DNA is TGTGCCAGTAGTGCATCGGGGGGAGTAGAGGAGTACTTC.

This clone was seen once. V is TRBV6-5 and J is TRBJ2-7; TRBD2 agrees at 10 bases. V dropped 5 bases and J dropped 4; count of bases not matched to a gene: 5. The length of the CDR3 is 14 residues. Germline V gene sequence: CDR1 MNHEY, CDR2 SVGAGI. DNA for the CDR3: TGTGCCAGCAGTAAACAGCGGGAGGGGTACGAGCAGTACTTC. It codes for CASSKQREGYEQYF.

CDR3 nucleotide sequence: TGTGCCAGCAGTTACCAACGGGGCACTGAAGCTTTCTTT. It yields the protein CASSYQRGTEAFF. V is TRBV6-5 and J is TRBJ1-1; no firm D call. The germline V gene encodes CDR1 MNHEY and CDR2 SVGAGI. V lost 2 bases and J lost 4, with 8 bases in between. This CDR3 has 13 residues.

Here the CDR3 DNA reads TGTGCCAGCAGGGATAAGGGGCTCGAGAGCAATGAGCAGTTCTTC. Translation gives CASRDKGLESNEQFF. V usage is TRBV14 and J usage is TRBJ2-1, with TRBD1 as a possible D gene (5 bases). The germline V gene encodes CDR1 SGHDN and CDR2 FVKESK. This CDR3 comprises 15 residues. Trimming removed 6 bases at V and 6 bases at J, with 18 bases between.

The chain uses TRBV19 and TRBJ2-5, with a possible D match to TRBD1 (6 bases). The ends were cut back, 4 bases at V and 5 bases at J, with 14 bases in the middle. CDR1 is LNHDA, CDR2 SQIVND, per germline (reference sequence). The CDR3 spans 14 residues. CDR3 amino acids: CASSTTGRGETQYF. CDR3 nucleotides: TGTGCCAGTAGTACAACGGGAAGGGGGGAGACCCAGTACTTC.

The rearrangement links TRBV18 to TRBJ2-5; tentatively, D is TRBD1 (6 bases). The ends were cut back, 5 bases at V and 5 bases at J, with 12 bases in the middle. The CDR3 covers 13 residues. Germline V gives CDR1 KGHSH, CDR2 LQKENI. CDR3 region: CASSSRGRETQYF. Written as DNA, the CDR3 is TGTGCCAGCTCATCCAGGGGAAGGGAGACCCAGTACTTC.

J is TRBJ1-1 and V is TRBV19; a weak D match, TRBD1 (6 bases). CDR3 length equals 15 residues. V gave up 0 bases and J gave up 3 bases, with 11 bases separating them. The germline V gene has CDR1 LNHDA and CDR2 SQIVND (reference sequence). In DNA form, the CDR3 reads TGTGCCAGTAGTATAGAACCAGGGGCGGACACTGAAGCTTTCTTT. Residues: CASSIEPGADTEAFF.

This clone was seen only a few times. V usage is TRBV7-3 and J usage is TRBJ2-3, with 9 bases matching TRBD2. The CDR3 length is 15 residues. The germline CDR1 and CDR2 sequences are SGHTA and FQGTGA. The V gene end was trimmed by 5 bases and the J gene end by 2 bases; junction bases not matched to a gene: 5. As DNA, the CDR3 is TGTGCCAGCAGCCTCAGGGGACTAGCCACAGATACGCAGTATTTT. Amino acid sequence: CASSLRGLATDTQYF.